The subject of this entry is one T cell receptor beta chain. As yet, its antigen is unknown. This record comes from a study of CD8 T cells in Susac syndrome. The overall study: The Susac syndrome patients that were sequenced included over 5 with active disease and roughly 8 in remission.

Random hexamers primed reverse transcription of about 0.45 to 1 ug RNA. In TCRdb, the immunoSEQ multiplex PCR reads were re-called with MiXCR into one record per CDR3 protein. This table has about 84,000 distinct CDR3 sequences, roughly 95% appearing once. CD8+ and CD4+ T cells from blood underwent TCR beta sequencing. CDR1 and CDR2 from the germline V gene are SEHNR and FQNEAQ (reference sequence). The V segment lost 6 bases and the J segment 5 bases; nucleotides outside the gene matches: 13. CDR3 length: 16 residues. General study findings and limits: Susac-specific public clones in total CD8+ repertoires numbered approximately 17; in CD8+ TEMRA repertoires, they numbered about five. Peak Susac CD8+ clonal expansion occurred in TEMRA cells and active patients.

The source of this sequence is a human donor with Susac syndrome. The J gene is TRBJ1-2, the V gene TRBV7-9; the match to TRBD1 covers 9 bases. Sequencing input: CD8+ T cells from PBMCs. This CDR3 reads CASRGTSDRGEYGYTF. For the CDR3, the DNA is TGTGCCAGCAGGGGGACCTCGGACAGGGGCGAATATGGCTACACCTTC. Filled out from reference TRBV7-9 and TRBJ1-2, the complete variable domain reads DTGVSQNPRHKITKRGQNVTFRCDPISEHNRLYWYRQTLGQGPEFLTYFQNEAQLEKSRLLSDRFSAERPKGSFSTLEIQRTEQGDSAMYLCASRGTSDRGEYGYTFGSGTRLTVV.